The 14 T cell receptor beta chains presented below share a single source sample, sequenced in a study of cytomegalovirus exposure and HLA in healthy donors. PCR involved 60 Vbeta and 13 Jbeta primers. Measured with immunoSEQ multiplex PCR; TCRdb has only the in-frame clones, and not every one. The sample consists of over 110,000 clones, 55% to 80% of them appearing once. Material: PBMCs. The origin of the receptors is a woman in her 40s in good health and CMV-seronegative.

The rearrangement joins TRBV7-2 to TRBJ2-1; 9 bases line up with TRBD1. Per germline, CDR1 SGHTA and CDR2 FQGNSA. The CDR3 is 15 residues long. J lost 8 bases, V lost 5 bases, and 10 bases had no gene match. The CDR3 bases are TGTGCCAGCAGCGGGCGGGGGACAGGGTTTGATGAGCAGTTCTTC. Its protein is CASSGRGTGFDEQFF.

This rearrangement joins TRBV4-1 to TRBJ1-5, with a weak D call TRBD1 (5 bases). Trimming stripped 0 bases from V and 5 bases from J, with 11 bases between. Germline V gene sequence: CDR1 MGHRA, CDR2 YSYEKL. The CDR3 sequence is 15 residues long. The CDR3 coding sequence is TGCGCCAGCAGCCAAGAGCGGACACAATATCAGCCCCAGCATTTT. As protein: CASSQERTQYQPQHF.

This chain links TRBV4-1 with TRBJ2-5; 10 nucleotides match TRBD1. After removal of 3 bases from V and 4 bases from J, the junction contained 8 bases not matched to a gene. CDR3 length: 16 residues. Per the germline V gene, CDR1 is MGHRA and CDR2 is YSYEKL. The CDR3: CASSQPGQGLAETQYF. DNA for the CDR3: TGCGCCAGCAGCCAGCCGGGACAGGGGCTTGCAGAGACCCAGTACTTC.

V is TRBV19 and J is TRBJ1-4, with TRBD1 matching 7 bases. The germline gives CDR1 LNHDA, CDR2 SQIVND (reference sequence). The CDR3 loop spans 17 amino acids. Losses at the gene ends were 7 bases for V and 0 bases for J; bases not matched to a gene: 11. CDR3 bases: TGTGCCAGTAACCCAACAGGGGCCCTTACAACTAATGAAAAACTGTTTTTT. Its translation: CASNPTGALTTNEKLFF.

This chain uses TRBV12-5 with TRBJ1-5; no clear D. Germline V gene lookup returns CDR1 LGHNT and CDR2 FRNRAP. V was clipped by 1 base and J by 4 bases, with 5 bases between them. The CDR3 runs to 13 residues. As DNA, the CDR3 is TGTGCTAGTGGTTTGGGTCTGAATCAGCCCCAGCATTTT. As protein: CASGLGLNQPQHF.

This chain connects TRBV4-1 to TRBJ2-2; TRBD1 is a possible D gene (6 bases). Germline V gives CDR1 MGHRA, CDR2 YSYEKL. Trimming removed 0 bases from V and 5 bases from J, with 10 bases in between. The CDR3 consists of 15 residues. CDR3 amino acids: CASSQEGQVTGELFF. The CDR3 DNA reads as TGCGCCAGCAGCCAAGAGGGACAAGTAACCGGGGAGCTGTTTTTT.

The table lists this clone with a few counts. This rearrangement joins TRBV4-3 to TRBJ1-4, with D possibly matching TRBD1 (6 bases). Germline CDR1 is LGHNA and CDR2 is YSLEER. The V gene lost 1 base and the J gene lost 7 bases, with 10 bases spanning the gap. The CDR3 length is 14 residues. CDR3 bases: TGCGCCAGCAGCCAAGGACAGGAAACTGAAAAACTGTTTTTT. Encoded protein: CASSQGQETEKLFF.

The chain recombines TRBV6-1 with TRBJ2-5, with 9 bases identical to TRBD2. Trimming cost V 2 bases and J 7 bases; bases outside gene matches: 8. Per the germline V gene, CDR1 is MNHNS and CDR2 is SASEGT. The CDR3 loop spans 15 amino acids. As DNA, the CDR3 is TGTGCCAGCAGTGAATCGTCTAGCGGGGTAGGGACCCAGTACTTC. Encoded protein: CASSESSSGVGTQYF.

J is TRBJ2-5 and V is TRBV9; D is perhaps TRBD1 (6 bases). The V gene lost 2 bases and the J gene lost 3 bases, with 11 bases spanning the gap. The CDR3 loop spans 14 amino acids. Germline V gene lookup returns CDR1 SGDLS and CDR2 YYNGEE. CDR3 loop: CASSVQGTEETQYF. CDR3 nucleotide sequence: TGTGCCAGCAGCGTGCAGGGGACGGAAGAGACCCAGTACTTC.

The chain combines TRBV14 with TRBJ2-7; the match to TRBD1 covers 7 bases. The germline CDR1 and CDR2 sequences are SGHDN and FVKESK. The CDR3 extends over 14 amino acids. V shed 4 bases, J shed 3 bases, and the junction held 6 bases outside the gene matches. CDR3 amino acids: CASSRGQRVYEQYF. CDR3 nucleotides: TGTGCCAGCAGCCGGGGACAGAGAGTCTACGAGCAGTACTTC.

J is TRBJ2-2 and V is TRBV5-4; TRBD1 matches 7 bases. J gave up 5 bases and V 7 bases, and 11 bases lay outside the gene matches. The CDR3 runs 15 residues. Germline lookup yields CDR1 SGHNT and CDR2 YYREEE (reference sequence). This CDR3 is CASSPTGETTGELFF. Here the CDR3 DNA reads TGTGCCAGCTCTCCCACAGGGGAGACGACCGGGGAGCTGTTTTTT.

This chain connects TRBV7-2 to TRBJ1-1; TRBD1 matches at 7 bases. The CDR3 sequence is 14 residues long. After removal of 2 bases from V and 4 bases from J, the junction contained 4 bases not matched to a gene. CDR1 is SGHTA and CDR2 is FQGNSA in the germline V gene. For the CDR3, the DNA is TGTGCCAGCAGCTTAAGGGCAGGGGGCACTGAAGCTTTCTTT. The encoded protein is CASSLRAGGTEAFF.

Here the CDR3 DNA reads TGCGCCAGCAGCTTGGAGGGGGCTGGGGCCAACGTCCTGACTTTC. Translation gives CASSLEGAGANVLTF. J is TRBJ2-6 and V is TRBV5-1; possible D gene TRBD1, 6 bases. The CDR3 sequence is 15 residues long. The germline gives CDR1 SGHRS, CDR2 YFSETQ. Deletions cut 0 bases from V and 2 bases from J, with 6 bases between.

This sequence joins TRBV29-1 and TRBJ2-3; TRBD2 might be the D (5 bases). The CDR3 runs 13 residues. Trimming cost V 1 base and J 4 bases, with 9 bases left between them. Germline values: CDR1 SQVTM, CDR2 ANQGSEA. CDR3 sequence reads: CSVEGGAPDTQYF. CDR3 sequence (DNA): TGCAGCGTTGAAGGGGGAGCCCCAGATACGCAGTATTTT.